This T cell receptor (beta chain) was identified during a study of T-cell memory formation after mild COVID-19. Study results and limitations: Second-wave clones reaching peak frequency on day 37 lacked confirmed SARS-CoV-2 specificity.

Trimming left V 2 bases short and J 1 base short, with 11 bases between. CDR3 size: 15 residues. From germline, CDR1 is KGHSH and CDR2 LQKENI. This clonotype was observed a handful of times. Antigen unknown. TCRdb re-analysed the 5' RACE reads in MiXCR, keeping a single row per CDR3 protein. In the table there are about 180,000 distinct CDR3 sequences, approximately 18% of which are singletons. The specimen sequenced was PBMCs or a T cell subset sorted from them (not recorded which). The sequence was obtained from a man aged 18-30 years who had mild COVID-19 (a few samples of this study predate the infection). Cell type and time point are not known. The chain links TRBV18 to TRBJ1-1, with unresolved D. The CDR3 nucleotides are TGTGCCAGCTCACCAGGGGTAAATCCGAACACTGAAGCTTTCTTT. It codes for CASSPGVNPNTEAFF.